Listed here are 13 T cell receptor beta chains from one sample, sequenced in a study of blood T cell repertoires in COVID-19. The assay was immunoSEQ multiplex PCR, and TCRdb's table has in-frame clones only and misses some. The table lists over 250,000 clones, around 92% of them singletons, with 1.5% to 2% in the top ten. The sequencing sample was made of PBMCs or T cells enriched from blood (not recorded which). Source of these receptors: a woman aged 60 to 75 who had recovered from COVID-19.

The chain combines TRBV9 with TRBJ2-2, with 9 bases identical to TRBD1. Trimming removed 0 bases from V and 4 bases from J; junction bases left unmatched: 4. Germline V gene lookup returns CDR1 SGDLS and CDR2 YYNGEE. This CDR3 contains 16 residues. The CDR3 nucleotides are TGTGCCAGCAGCGTAGAAGGACAGGGGTTCACCGGGGAGCTGTTTTTT. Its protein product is CASSVEGQGFTGELFF.

The CDR3 bases are TGTGCCAGCAGCCATCTTGGGCCGGGGGGCGAGCAGTACTTC. Protein sequence: CASSHLGPGGEQYF. This rearrangement joins TRBV3-1 (or the pseudogene TRBV3-2) to TRBJ2-7, with TRBD2 identical over 7 bases. CDR3 length: 14 amino acids. The V and J ends lost 3 bases and 6 bases, in that order; junction bases with no gene match: 8. The germline gives CDR1 LGHDT, CDR2 YNNKEL (reference sequence).

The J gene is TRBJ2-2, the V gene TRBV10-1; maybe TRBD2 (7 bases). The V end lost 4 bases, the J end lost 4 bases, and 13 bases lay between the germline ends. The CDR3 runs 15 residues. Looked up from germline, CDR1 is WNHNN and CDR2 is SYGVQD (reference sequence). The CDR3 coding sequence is TGCGCCAGCAGTGCGCGGGGGCCCCGCACCGGGGAGCTGTTTTTT. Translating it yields CASSARGPRTGELFF.

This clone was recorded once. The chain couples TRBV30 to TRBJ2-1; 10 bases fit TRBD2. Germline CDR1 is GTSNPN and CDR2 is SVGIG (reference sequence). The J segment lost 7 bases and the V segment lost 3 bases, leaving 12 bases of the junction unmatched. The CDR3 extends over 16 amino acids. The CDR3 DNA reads TGTGCCTGGAGCCCAAACCCGCTAGCGGGGGCTAATGAGCAGTTCTTC. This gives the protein CAWSPNPLAGANEQFF.

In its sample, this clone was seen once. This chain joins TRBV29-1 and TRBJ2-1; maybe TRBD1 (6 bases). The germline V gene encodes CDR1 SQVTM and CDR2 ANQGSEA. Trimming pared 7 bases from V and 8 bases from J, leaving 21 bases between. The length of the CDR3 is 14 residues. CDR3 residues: CSAHSFLGADEQFF. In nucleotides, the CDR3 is TGCAGCGCCCATAGTTTTCTGGGGGCCGATGAGCAGTTCTTC.

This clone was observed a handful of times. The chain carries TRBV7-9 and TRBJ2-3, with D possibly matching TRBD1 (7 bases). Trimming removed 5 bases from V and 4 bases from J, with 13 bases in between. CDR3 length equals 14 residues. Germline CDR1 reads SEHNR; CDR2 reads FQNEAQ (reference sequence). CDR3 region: CASSLQGGADTQYF. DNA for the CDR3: TGTGCCAGCAGCCTCCAGGGGGGCGCAGATACGCAGTATTTT.

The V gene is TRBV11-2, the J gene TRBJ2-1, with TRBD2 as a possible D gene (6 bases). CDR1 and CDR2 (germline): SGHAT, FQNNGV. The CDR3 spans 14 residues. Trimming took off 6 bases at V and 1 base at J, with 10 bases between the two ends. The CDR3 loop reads CASRSGLSYNEQFF. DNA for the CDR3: TGTGCCAGCAGATCGGGACTTTCCTACAATGAGCAGTTCTTC.

CDR3 DNA sequence: TGTGCCAGCAGATACCGGGATGGGGATGAAAAACTGTTTTTT. This gives the protein CASRYRDGDEKLFF. V usage is TRBV6-5 and J usage is TRBJ1-4; no clear D. The CDR3 length is 14 residues. V lost 6 bases and J 6 bases, leaving 14 bases between the germline ends. In germline, CDR1 is MNHEY, CDR2 SVGAGI.

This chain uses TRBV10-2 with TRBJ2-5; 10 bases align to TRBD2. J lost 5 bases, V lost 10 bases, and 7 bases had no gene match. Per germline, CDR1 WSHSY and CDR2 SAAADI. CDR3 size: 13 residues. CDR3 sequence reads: CATSGRAGETQYF. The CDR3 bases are TGCGCCACAAGCGGGAGGGCCGGGGAGACCCAGTACTTC.

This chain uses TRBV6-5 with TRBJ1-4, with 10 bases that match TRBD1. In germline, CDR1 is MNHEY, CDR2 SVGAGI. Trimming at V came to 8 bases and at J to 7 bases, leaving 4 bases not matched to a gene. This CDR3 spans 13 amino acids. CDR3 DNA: TGTGCCAGCCGCGACAGGGGGCCTGAAAAACTGTTTTTT. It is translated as CASRDRGPEKLFF.

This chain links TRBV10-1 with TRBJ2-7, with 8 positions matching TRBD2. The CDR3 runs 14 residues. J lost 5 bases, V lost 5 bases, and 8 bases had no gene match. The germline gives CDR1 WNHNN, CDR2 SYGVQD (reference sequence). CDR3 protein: CASSLRGAPNEQYF. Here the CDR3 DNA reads TGCGCCAGCAGTCTGCGGGGGGCTCCCAACGAGCAGTACTTC.

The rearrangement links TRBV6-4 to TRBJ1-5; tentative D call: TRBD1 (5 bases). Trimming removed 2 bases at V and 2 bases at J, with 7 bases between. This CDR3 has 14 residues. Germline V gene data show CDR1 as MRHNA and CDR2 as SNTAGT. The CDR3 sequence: CASSDRGGNQPQHF. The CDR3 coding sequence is TGTGCCAGCAGTGACAGGGGTGGCAATCAGCCCCAGCATTTT.

The DNA for the CDR3 is TGTGCGACCGTGGAGTGGTCTGGAAACACCATATATTTT. Translating it yields CATVEWSGNTIYF. V is TRBV28 and J is TRBJ1-3, with D unresolved. This CDR3 has 13 residues. CDR1 is MDHEN and CDR2 is SYDVKM in the germline V gene.